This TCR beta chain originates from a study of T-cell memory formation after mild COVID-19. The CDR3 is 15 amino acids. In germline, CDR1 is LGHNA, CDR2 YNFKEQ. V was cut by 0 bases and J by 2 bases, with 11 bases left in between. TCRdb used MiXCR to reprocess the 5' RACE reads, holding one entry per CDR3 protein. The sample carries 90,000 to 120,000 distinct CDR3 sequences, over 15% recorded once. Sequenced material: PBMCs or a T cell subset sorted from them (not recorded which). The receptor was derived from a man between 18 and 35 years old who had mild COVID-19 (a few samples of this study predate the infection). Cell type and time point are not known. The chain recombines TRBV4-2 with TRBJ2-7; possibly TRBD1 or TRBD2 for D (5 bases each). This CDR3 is CASSQDNRRTYEQYF. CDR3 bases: TGTGCCAGCAGCCAAGATAACAGGAGGACCTACGAGCAGTACTTC.